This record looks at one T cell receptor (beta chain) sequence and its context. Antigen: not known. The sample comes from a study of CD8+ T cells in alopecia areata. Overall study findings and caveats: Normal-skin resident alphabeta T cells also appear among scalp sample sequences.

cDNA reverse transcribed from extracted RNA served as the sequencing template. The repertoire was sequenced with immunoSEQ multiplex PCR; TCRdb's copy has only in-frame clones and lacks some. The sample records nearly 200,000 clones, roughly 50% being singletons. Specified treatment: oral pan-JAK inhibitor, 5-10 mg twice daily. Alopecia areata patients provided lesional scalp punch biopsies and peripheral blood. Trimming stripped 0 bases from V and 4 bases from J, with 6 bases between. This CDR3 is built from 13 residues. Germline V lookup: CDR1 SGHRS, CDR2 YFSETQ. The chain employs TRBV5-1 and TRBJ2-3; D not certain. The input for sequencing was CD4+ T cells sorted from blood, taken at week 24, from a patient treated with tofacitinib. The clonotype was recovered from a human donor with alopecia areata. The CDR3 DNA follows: TGCGCCAGCAGCTTGGGGTCTCCAGATACGCAGTATTTT. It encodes CASSLGSPDTQYF.